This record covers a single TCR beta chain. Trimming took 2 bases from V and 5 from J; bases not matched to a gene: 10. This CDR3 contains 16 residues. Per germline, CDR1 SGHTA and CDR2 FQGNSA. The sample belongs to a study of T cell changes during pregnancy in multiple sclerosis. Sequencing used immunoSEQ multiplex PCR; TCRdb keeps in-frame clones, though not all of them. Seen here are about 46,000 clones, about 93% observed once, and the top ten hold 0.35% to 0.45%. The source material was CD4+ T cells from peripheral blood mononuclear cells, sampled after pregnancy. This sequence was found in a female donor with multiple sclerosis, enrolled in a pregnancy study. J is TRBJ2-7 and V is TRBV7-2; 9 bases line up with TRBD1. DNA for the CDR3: TGTGCCAGCAGCTTAACCGGGACAGGGCCCTACCACGAGCAGTACTTC. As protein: CASSLTGTGPYHEQYF.